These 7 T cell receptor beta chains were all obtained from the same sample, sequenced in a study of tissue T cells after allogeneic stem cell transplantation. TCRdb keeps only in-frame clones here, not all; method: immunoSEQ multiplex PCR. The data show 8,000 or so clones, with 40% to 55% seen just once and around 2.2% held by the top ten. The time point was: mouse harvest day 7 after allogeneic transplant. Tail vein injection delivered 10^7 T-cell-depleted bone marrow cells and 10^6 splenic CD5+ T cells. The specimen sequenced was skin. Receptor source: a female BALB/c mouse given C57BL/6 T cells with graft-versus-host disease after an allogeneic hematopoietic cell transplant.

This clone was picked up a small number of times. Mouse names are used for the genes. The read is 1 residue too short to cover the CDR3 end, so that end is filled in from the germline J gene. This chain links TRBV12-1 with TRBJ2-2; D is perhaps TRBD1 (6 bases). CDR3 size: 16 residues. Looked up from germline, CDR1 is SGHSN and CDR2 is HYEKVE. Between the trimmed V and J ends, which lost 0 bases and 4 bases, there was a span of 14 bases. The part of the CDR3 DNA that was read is TGTGCCAGCTCTCTCGAGGACAGCCTACCCACCGGGCAGCTCTAC. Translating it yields CASSLEDSLPTGQLY. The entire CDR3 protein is CASSLEDSLPTGQLYF.

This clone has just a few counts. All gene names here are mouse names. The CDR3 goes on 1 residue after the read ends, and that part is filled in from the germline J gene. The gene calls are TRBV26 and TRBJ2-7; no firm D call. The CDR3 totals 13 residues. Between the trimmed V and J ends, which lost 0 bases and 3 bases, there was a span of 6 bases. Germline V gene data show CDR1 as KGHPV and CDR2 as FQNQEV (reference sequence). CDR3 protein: CASSLSSIYEQYF. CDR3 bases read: TGTGCCAGCAGTCTGTCGAGCATCTATGAACAGTAC.

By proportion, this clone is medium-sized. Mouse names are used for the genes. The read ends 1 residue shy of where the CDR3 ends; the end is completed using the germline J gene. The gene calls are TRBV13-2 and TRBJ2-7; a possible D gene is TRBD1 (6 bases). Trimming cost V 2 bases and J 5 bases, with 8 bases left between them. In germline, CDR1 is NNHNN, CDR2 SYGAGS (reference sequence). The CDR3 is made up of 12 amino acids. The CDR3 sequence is CASGDRGDEQYF. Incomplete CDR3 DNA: TGTGCCAGCGGTGACAGGGGTGATGAACAGTAC.

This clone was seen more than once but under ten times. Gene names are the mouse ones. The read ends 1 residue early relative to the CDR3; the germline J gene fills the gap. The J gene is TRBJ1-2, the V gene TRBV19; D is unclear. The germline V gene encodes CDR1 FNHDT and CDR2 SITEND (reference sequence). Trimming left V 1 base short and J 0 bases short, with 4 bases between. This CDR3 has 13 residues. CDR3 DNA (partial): TGTGCCAGCAGTATAAGGACAAACTCCGACTACACC. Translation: CASSIRTNSDYT. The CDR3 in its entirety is CASSIRTNSDYTF.

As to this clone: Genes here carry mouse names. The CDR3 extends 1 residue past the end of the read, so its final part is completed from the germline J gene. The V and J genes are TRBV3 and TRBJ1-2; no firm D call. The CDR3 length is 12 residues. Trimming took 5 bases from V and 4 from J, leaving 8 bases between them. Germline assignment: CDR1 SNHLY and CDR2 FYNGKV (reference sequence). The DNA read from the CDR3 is TGTGCCAGCAGCCCGGCGGGCTCCGACTACACC. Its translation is CASSPAGSDYT. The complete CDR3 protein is CASSPAGSDYTF. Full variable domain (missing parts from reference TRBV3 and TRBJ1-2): GPKVLQIPSHQIIDMGQMVTLNCDPVSNHLYFYWYKQILGQQMEFLVNFYNGKVMEKSKLFKDQFSVERPDGSYFTLKIQPTALEDSAVYFCASSPAGSDYTFGSGTRLLVI.

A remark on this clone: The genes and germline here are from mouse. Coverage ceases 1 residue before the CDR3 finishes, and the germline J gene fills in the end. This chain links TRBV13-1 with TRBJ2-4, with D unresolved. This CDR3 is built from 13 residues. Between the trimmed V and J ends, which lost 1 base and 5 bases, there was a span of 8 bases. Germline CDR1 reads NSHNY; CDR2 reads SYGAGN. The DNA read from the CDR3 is TGTGCCAGCAGTGATCGGGTGGGAAACACCTTGTAC. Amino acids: CASSDRVGNTLY. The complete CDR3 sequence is CASSDRVGNTLYF.

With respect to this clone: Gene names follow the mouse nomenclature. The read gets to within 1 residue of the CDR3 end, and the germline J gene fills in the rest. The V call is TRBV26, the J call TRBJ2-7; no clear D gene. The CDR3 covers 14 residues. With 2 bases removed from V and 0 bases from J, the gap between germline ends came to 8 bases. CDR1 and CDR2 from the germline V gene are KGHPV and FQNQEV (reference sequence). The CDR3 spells CASSLERGSYEQYF. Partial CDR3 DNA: TGTGCCAGCAGTCTGGAGCGGGGCTCCTATGAACAGTAC.